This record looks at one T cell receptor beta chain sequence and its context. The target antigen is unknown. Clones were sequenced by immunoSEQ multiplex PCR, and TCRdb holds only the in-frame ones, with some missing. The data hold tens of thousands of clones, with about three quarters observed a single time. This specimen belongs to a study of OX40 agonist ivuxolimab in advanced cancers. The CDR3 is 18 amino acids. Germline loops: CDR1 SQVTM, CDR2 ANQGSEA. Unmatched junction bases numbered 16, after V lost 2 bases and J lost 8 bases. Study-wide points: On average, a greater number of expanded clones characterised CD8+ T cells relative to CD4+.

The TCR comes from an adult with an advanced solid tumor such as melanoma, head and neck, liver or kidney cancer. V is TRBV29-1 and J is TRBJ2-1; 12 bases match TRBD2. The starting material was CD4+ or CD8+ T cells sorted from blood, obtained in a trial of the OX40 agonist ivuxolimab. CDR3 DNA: TGCAGCGTTGAACCGTCCGGGACTAGCGGGTTCAGCGGGCATGAGCAGTTCTTC. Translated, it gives CSVEPSGTSGFSGHEQFF.